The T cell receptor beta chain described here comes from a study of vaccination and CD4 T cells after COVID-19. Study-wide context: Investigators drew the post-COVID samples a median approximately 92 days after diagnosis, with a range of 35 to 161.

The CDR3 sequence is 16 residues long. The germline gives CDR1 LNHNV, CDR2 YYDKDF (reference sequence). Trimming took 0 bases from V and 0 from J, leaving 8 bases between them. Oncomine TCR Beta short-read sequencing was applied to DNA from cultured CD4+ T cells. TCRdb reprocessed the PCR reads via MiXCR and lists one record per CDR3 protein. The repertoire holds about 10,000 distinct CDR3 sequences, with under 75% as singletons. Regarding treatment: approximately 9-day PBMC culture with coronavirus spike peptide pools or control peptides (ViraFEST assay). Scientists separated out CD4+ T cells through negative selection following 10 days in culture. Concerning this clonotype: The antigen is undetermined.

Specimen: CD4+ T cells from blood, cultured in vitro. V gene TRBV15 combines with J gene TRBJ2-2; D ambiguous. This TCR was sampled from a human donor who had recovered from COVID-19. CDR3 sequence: CATSRDIAANTGELFF. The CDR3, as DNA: TGTGCCACCAGCAGAGATATCGCCGCGAACACCGGGGAGCTGTTTTTT.